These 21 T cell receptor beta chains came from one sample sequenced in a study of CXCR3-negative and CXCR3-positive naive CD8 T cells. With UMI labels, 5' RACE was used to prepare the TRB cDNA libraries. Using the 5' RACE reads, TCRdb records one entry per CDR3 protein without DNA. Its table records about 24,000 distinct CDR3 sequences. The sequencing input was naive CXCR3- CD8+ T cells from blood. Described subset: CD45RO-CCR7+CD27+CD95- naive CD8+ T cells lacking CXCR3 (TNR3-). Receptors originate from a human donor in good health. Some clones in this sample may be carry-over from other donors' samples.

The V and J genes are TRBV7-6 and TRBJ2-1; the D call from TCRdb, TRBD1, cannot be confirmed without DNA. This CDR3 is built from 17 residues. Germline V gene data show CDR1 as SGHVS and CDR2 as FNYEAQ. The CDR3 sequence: CASSSPQWDKKYNEQFF.

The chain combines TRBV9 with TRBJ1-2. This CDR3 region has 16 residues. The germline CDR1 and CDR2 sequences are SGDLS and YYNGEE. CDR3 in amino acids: CASSVEDGAANYGYTF.

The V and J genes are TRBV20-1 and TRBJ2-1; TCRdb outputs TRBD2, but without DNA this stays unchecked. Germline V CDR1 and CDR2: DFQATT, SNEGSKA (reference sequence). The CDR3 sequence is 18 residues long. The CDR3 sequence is CSARWSGGSLSSYNEQFF.

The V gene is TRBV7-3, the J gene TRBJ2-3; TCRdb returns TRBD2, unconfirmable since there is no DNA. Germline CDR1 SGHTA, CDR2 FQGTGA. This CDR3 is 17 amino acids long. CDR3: CASSPGLAGGPTDTQYF.

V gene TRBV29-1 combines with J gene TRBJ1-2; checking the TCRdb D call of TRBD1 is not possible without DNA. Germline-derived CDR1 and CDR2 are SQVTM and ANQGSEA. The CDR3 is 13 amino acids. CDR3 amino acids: CSVPSDSDYGYTF.

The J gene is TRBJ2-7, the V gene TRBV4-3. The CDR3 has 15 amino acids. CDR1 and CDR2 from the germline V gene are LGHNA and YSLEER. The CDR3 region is CASSQDRGRTYEQYF.

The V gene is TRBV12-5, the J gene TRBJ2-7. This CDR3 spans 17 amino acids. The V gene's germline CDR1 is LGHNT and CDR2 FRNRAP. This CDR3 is CASGLAPTYQSPYEQYF.

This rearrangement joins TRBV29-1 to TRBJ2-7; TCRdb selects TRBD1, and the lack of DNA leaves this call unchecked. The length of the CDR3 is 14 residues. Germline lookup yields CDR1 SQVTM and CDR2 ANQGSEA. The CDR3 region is CSVEEEVQGYEQYF.

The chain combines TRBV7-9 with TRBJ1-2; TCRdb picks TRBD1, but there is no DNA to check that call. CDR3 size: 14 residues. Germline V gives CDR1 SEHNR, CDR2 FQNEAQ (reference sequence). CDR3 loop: CASSSIEGTYGYTF.

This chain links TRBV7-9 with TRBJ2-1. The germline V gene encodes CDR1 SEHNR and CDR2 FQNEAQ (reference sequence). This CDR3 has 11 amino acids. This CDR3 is CASSHSNEQFF.

This CDR3 reads CASSQDRAGYSEAFF. The chain links TRBV4-3 to TRBJ1-1; as DNA is missing, the TRBD1 call by TCRdb cannot be tested. Germline V gives CDR1 LGHNA, CDR2 YSLEER. The CDR3 loop spans 15 amino acids.

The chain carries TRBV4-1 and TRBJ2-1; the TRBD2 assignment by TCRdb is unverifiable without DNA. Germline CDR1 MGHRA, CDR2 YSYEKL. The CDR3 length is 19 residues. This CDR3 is CASSPFFSGGVRSYNEQFF.

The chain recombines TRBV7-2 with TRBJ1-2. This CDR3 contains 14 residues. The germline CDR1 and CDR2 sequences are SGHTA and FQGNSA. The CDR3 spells CASSLALEFYGYTF. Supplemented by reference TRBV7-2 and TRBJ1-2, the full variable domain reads GAGVSQSPSNKVTEKGKDVELRCDPISGHTALYWYRQSLGQGLEFLIYFQGNSAPDKSGLPSDRFSAERTGGSVSTLTIQRTQQEDSAVYLCASSLALEFYGYTFGSGTRLTVV.

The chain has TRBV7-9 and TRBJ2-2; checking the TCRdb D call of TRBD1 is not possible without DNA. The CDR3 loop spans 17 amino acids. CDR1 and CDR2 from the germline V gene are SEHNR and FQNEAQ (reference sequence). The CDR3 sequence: CASSLVMKTGGAGELFF.

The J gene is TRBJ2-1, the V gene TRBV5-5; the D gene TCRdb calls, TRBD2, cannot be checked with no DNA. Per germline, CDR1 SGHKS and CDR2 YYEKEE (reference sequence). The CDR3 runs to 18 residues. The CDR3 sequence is CASSLHRTGLAGGNEQFF.

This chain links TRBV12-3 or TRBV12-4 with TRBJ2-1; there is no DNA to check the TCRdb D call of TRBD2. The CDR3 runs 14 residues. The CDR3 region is CASRPGLAGNEQFF.

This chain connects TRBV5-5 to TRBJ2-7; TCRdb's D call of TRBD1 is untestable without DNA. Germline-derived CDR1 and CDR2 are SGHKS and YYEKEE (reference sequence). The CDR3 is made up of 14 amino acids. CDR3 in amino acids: CASSLALPPGEQYF. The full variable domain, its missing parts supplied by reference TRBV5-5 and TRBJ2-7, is DAGVTQSPTHLIKTRGQQVTLRCSPISGHKSVSWYQQVLGQGPQFIFQYYEKEERGRGNFPDRFSARQFPNYSSELNVNALLLGDSALYLCASSLALPPGEQYFGPGTRLTVT.

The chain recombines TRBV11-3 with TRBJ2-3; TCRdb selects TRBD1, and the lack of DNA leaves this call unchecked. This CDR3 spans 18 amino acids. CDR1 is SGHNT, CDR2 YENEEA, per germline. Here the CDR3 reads CASSPRIGQGTAPDTQYF.

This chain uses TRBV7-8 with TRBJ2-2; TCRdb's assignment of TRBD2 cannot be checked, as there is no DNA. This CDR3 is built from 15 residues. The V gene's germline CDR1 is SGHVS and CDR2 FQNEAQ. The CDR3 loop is CASSLWTENTGELFF.

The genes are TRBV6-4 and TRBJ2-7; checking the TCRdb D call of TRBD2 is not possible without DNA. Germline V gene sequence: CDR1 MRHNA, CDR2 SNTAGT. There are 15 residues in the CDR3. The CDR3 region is CASNPRGENSYEQYF.

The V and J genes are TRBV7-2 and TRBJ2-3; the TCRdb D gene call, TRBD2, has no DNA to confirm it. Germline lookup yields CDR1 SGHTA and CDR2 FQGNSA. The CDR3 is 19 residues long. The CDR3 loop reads CASSRASDLSGGAFVTQYF.